What follows are 20 T cell receptor beta chains derived from one specimen sequenced in a study of neurological immune-mediated disorders. MiXCR was run by TCRdb on the 5' RACE reads, yielding one entry per CDR3 protein. Among roughly 100,000 distinct CDR3 sequences listed, 9.5% to 14% were seen once. Described time point: longitudinal time-point 3. Input material: PBMCs. Every receptor here comes from a female donor with HTLV-1-associated myelopathy (HAM/TSP).

This clonotype was observed many times. The chain links TRBV11-2 to TRBJ2-5; TRBD2 agrees at 14 bases. Germline loops: CDR1 SGHAT, CDR2 FQNNGV. V was clipped by 4 bases and J by 5 bases; unmatched bases: 6. This CDR3 is built from 16 residues. In DNA form, the CDR3 reads TGTGCCAGCAGCTCCGGACTAGCGGGGGGACGGGAGACCCAGTACTTC. Its protein is CASSSGLAGGRETQYF.

This clonotype was counted a few times. The rearrangement joins TRBV5-1 to TRBJ1-1; D is possibly TRBD1 (6 bases). CDR3 length: 15 amino acids. Trimming cost V 2 bases and J 7 bases, with 18 bases left between them. CDR1 is SGHRS, CDR2 YFSETQ, per germline. The CDR3 DNA reads as TGCGCCAGCAGCTTCGTCGGCAGGGGTCCGTATGAAGCTTTCTTT. Translating gives CASSFVGRGPYEAFF.

The V and J genes are TRBV5-1 and TRBJ2-5, with 7 bases fitting TRBD2. The CDR3 covers 16 residues. V lost 1 base to trimming and J lost 3 bases; unmatched junction nucleotides: 9. Germline CDR1 is SGHRS and CDR2 is YFSETQ. The CDR3 DNA reads as TGCGCCAGCAGCTTGTGGCCAGCGGGGTCGGAAGAGACCCAGTACTTC. This translates into CASSLWPAGSEETQYF.

As regards this clonotype: This may come from a read error, since a much larger clone is one base off. This chain connects TRBV24-1 to TRBJ2-2; TRBD1 might be the D (5 bases). The V and J ends lost 3 bases and 1 base respectively, with 14 bases between them. The CDR3 consists of 17 residues. Germline loops: CDR1 KGHDR, CDR2 SFDVKD. This CDR3 is CATSDIGKGVNTGELFF. The CDR3 DNA sequence: TGTGCCACCAGTGATATTGGGAAAGGGGTGAACACCGGGGAGCTGTTTTTT.

In this sample, this clonotype turned up many times. The genes are TRBV6-5 and TRBJ1-2, with D perhaps TRBD1 (6 bases). With 4 bases removed from V and 3 bases from J, the gap between germline ends came to 12 bases. The CDR3 consists of 14 residues. The V gene's germline CDR1 is MNHEY and CDR2 SVGAGI. The CDR3 spells CASSSRQDHYGYTF. For the CDR3, the DNA is TGTGCCAGCAGTTCCAGACAGGACCACTATGGCTACACCTTC.

This clonotype was found many times. The chain joins TRBV6-1 to TRBJ2-2, with D unresolved. The CDR3 sequence is 13 residues long. Germline V gene data show CDR1 as MNHNS and CDR2 as SASEGT. Trimming cost V 4 bases and J 2 bases, with 5 bases left between them. The CDR3 loop is CASSVHNTGELFF. The CDR3 nucleotides read TGTGCCAGCAGTGTCCATAACACCGGGGAGCTGTTTTTT.

The sample holds many counts of this clonotype. This chain links TRBV20-1 with TRBJ2-3; 10 nucleotides align to TRBD2. This CDR3 region has 14 residues. Germline-derived CDR1 and CDR2 are DFQATT and SNEGSKA (reference sequence). V lost 1 base and J lost 6; bases outside the gene matches: 4. This chain's CDR3 is CSARAGLAFDTQYF. In nucleotides, the CDR3 is TGCAGTGCTAGAGCGGGACTAGCGTTCGATACGCAGTATTTT.

This clonotype has a count of ten or more. V gene TRBV20-1 combines with J gene TRBJ2-6; D not certain. The CDR3 consists of 13 residues. Germline V gives CDR1 DFQATT, CDR2 SNEGSKA (reference sequence). V was clipped by 6 bases and J by 0 bases, with 6 bases between them. The CDR3 sequence: CSAENSGANVLTF. Written as DNA, the CDR3 is TGCAGTGCCGAGAACTCTGGGGCCAACGTCCTGACTTTC.

This clonotype was detected many times. V usage is TRBV29-1 and J usage is TRBJ2-3; D gene unclear. The CDR3 totals 12 residues. Germline values: CDR1 SQVTM, CDR2 ANQGSEA. Deletions cut 4 bases from V and 1 base from J, with 6 bases between. CDR3 sequence (DNA): TGCAGCGTTGGAAGGGGCACAGATACGCAGTATTTT. Its protein is CSVGRGTDTQYF.

Ten or more counts support this clonotype. This chain uses TRBV20-1 with TRBJ1-1; possible D gene TRBD1, 5 bases. The germline V and J ends were trimmed by 1 base and 4 bases, with 13 bases remaining between them. The germline CDR1 and CDR2 sequences are DFQATT and SNEGSKA (reference sequence). This CDR3 region has 14 residues. In DNA, the CDR3 is TGCAGTGCTAGAGGGGGCGTGGGGCTCACTGAAGCTTTCTTT. Translated: CSARGGVGLTEAFF.

This clonotype was found many times. The J gene is TRBJ2-7, the V gene TRBV5-1, with D possibly being TRBD1 (6 bases). Trimming cost V 0 bases and J 2 bases, with 9 bases left between them. Per the germline V gene, CDR1 is SGHRS and CDR2 is YFSETQ. This CDR3 is 14 amino acids long. The CDR3 DNA reads TGCGCCAGCAGCTTGGGCAGGGGACCCTACGAGCAGTACTTC. Translated: CASSLGRGPYEQYF.

This clonotype was recorded at least ten times. The chain joins TRBV5-1 to TRBJ2-1; 7 bases agree with TRBD2. CDR3 size: 16 residues. Germline V gives CDR1 SGHRS, CDR2 YFSETQ. The ends lost 4 bases at V and 0 bases at J; junction bases unmatched: 7. The CDR3 bases are TGCGCCAGCAGCCCCGGGAGGCAGGGCTCCTACAATGAGCAGTTCTTC. Residues: CASSPGRQGSYNEQFF.

This clonotype was recorded at least ten times. V is TRBV20-1 and J is TRBJ2-3; D is perhaps TRBD2 (5 bases). CDR1 DFQATT and CDR2 SNEGSKA come from the germline V gene (reference sequence). V lost 7 bases, J lost 4 bases, and 12 bases lay in between. The CDR3 totals 12 residues. DNA for the CDR3: TGCAGTGGAGGGCATTCACCAGATACGCAGTATTTT. It encodes CSGGHSPDTQYF.

This clonotype was counted many times. V and J are TRBV5-1 and TRBJ2-5; TRBD1 aligns across 12 bases. V lost 5 bases to trimming and J lost 4 bases; unmatched junction nucleotides: 9. The CDR3 extends over 16 amino acids. Germline CDR1 and CDR2: SGHRS and YFSETQ. The DNA for the CDR3 is TGCGCCAGCAGATTAACCGGGACAGGGGGCGGAGAGACCCAGTACTTC. Translating it yields CASRLTGTGGGETQYF. Drawing the rest from reference TRBV5-1 and TRBJ2-5, the complete variable domain is KAGVTQTPRYLIKTRGQQVTLSCSPISGHRSVSWYQQTPGQGLQFLFEYFSETQRNKGNFPGRFSGRQFSNSRSEMNVSTLELGDSALYLCASRLTGTGGGETQYFGPGTRLLVL.

This clonotype has a count of ten or more. The V gene is TRBV7-6, the J gene TRBJ2-1; TRBD2 agrees at 9 bases. CDR1 and CDR2 (germline): SGHVS, FNYEAQ. Unmatched junction bases numbered 7, after V lost 5 bases and J lost 5 bases. The length of the CDR3 is 15 residues. DNA for the CDR3: TGTGCCAGCAGCACATCAGCGGGGGGCCACAATGAGCAGTTCTTC. Amino acid sequence: CASSTSAGGHNEQFF.

This clonotype came up many times. The chain recombines TRBV28 with TRBJ2-5, with TRBD1 identical over 10 bases. Unmatched junction bases numbered 11, after V lost 6 bases and J lost 4 bases. CDR1 is MDHEN, CDR2 SYDVKM, per germline. The CDR3 loop spans 16 amino acids. The CDR3 region is CASRTSDRGLRETQYF. The CDR3 DNA is TGTGCCAGCAGGACTAGCGACAGGGGGCTCCGAGAGACCCAGTACTTC.

This clonotype was recorded many times. The V call is TRBV6-5, the J call TRBJ2-5; D is ambiguous. V was pared by 0 bases and J by 0 bases, with 8 bases between. This CDR3 has 15 residues. The germline V gene encodes CDR1 MNHEY and CDR2 SVGAGI. CDR3 nucleotides: TGTGCCAGCAGTTACTCCCTCCTAAACCAAGAGACCCAGTACTTC. It translates to CASSYSLLNQETQYF.

Concerning this clonotype itself: An end of the junction differs from the germline gene, which may be a read error. The chain employs TRBV11-2 and TRBJ2-3, with TRBD1 matching over 12 bases. This CDR3 is 15 amino acids long. Looked up from germline, CDR1 is SGHAT and CDR2 is FQNNGV. The CDR3 DNA is TGTGCCAGCAGCCCCGGGACAGGGGGCACATATACGCAGTATTTT. Protein sequence: CASSPGTGGTYTQYF.

On this clonotype itself: A read error may be the cause here, since a much bigger clone is one base away. Written as DNA, the CDR3 is TGCGCCAGCAGCTTGGCAGGGGATAGCAATCATCCCCAGCATTTT. Its protein is CASSLAGDSNHPQHF. The chain uses TRBV5-1 and TRBJ1-5, with a tentative D call TRBD1 (6 bases). CDR1 SGHRS and CDR2 YFSETQ come from the germline V gene. The CDR3 is 15 amino acids. Variable domain in full (rest from reference TRBV5-1 and TRBJ1-5): KAGVTQTPRYLIKTRGQQVTLSCSPISGHRSVSWYQQTPGQGLQFLFEYFSETQRNKGNFPGRFSGRQFSNSRSEMNVSTLELGDSALYLCASSLAGDSNHPQHFGDGTRLSIL.

The V and J genes are TRBV4-2 and TRBJ2-1; D unclear. Germline values: CDR1 LGHNA, CDR2 YNFKEQ. CDR3 length: 11 residues. V lost 5 bases and J 8 bases, leaving 7 bases between the germline ends. This CDR3 reads CASSFGHEQFF. The CDR3 DNA follows: TGTGCCAGCAGCTTCGGACATGAGCAGTTCTTC.